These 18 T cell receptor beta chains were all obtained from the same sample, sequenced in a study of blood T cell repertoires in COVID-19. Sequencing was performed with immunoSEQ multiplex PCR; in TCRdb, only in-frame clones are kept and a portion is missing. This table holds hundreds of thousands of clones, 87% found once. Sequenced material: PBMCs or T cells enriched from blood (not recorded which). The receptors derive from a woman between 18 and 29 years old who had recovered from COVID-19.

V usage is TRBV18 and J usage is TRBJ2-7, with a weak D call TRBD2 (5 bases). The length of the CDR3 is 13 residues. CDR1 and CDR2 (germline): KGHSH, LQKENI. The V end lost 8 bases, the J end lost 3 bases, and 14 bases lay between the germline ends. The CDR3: CASTKGRDYEQYF. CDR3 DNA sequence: TGTGCCAGCACCAAGGGCCGGGACTACGAGCAGTACTTC. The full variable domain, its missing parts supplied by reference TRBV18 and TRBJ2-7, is NAGVMQNPRHLVRRRGQEARLRCSPMKGHSHVYWYRQLPEEGLKFMVYLQKENIIDESGMPKERFSAEFPKEGPSILRIQQVVRGDSAAYFCASTKGRDYEQYFGPGTRLTVT.

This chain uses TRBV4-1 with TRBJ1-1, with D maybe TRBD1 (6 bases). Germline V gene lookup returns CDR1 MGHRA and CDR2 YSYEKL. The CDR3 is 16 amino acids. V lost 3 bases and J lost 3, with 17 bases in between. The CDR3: CASSHLSRGLYTEAFF. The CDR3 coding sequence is TGCGCCAGCAGCCACCTCTCTAGGGGGTTGTACACTGAAGCTTTCTTT.

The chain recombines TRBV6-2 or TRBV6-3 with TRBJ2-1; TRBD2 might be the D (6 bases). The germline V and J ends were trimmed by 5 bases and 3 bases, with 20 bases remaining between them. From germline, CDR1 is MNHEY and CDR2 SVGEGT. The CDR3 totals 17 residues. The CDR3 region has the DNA TGTGCCAGCAGTCATGCCCTTGGGCGGGGCCTCTACAATGAGCAGTTCTTC. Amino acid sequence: CASSHALGRGLYNEQFF.

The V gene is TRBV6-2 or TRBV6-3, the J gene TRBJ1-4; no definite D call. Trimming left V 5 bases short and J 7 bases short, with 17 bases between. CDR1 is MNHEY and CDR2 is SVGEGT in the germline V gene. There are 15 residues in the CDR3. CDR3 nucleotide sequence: TGTGCCAGCAGTCTGAGGCTAGGCTCAGTTGAAAAACTGTTTTTT. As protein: CASSLRLGSVEKLFF.

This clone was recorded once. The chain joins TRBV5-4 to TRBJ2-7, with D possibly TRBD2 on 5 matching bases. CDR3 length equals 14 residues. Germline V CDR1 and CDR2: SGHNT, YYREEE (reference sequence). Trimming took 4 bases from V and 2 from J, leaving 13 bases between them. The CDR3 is CASSTNAGTYEQYF. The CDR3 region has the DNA TGTGCCAGCAGCACCAATGCCGGGACCTACGAGCAGTACTTC.

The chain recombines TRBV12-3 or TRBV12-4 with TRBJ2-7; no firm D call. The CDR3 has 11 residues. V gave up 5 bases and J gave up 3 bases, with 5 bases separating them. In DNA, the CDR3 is TGTGCCAGCAGTCTAAACTACGAGCAGTACTTC. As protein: CASSLNYEQYF.

The CDR3 sequence is CASSQPGGPGTQYF. CDR3 coding DNA: TGCGCCAGCAGCCAACCGGGGGGCCCAGGGACCCAGTACTTC. The chain recombines TRBV4-1 with TRBJ2-5, with D perhaps TRBD2 (7 bases). V shed 2 bases and J shed 7 bases, with 14 bases lying between them. The CDR3 extends over 14 amino acids. Germline CDR1 MGHRA, CDR2 YSYEKL.

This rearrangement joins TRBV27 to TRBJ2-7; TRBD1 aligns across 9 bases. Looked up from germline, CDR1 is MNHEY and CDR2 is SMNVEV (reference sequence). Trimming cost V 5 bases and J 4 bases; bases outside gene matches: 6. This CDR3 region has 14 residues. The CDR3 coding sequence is TGTGCCAGCAGTCCGGGACAGGGCTGGTACGAGCAGTACTTC. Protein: CASSPGQGWYEQYF.

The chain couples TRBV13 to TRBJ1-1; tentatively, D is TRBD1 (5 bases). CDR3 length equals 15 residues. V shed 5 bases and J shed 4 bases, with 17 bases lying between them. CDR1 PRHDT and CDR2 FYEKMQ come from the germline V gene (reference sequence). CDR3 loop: CASSPQQVHGTEAFF. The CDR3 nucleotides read TGTGCCAGCAGCCCACAACAGGTGCATGGCACTGAAGCTTTCTTT. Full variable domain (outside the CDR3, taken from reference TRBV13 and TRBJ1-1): AAGVIQSPRHLIKEKRETATLKCYPIPRHDTVYWYQQGPGQDPQFLISFYEKMQSDKGSIPDRFSAQQFSDYHSELNMSSLELGDSALYFCASSPQQVHGTEAFFGQGTRLTVV.

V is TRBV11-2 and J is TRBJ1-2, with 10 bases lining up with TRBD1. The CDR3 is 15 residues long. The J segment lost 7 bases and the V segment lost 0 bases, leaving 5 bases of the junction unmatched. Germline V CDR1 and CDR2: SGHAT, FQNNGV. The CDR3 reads CASSLDRTGGSGYTF. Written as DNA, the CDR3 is TGTGCCAGCAGCTTAGATAGGACAGGGGGAAGTGGCTACACCTTC.

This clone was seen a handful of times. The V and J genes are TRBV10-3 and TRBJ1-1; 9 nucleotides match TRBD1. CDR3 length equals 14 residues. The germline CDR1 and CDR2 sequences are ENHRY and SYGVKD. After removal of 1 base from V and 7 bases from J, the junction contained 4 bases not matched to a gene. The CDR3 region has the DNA TGTGCCATCAGTGAGTGGGGGACAGGGAATGAAGCTTTCTTT. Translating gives CAISEWGTGNEAFF.

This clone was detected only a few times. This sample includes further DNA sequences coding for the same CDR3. CDR3 in amino acids: CASSRQGDYGYTF. CDR3 in DNA: TGTGCCAGCAGTCGACAGGGTGACTATGGCTACACCTTC. V gene TRBV12-3 or TRBV12-4 combines with J gene TRBJ1-2; 7 nucleotides line up with TRBD1. Trimming removed 5 bases from V and 3 bases from J; junction bases left unmatched: 3. The CDR3 has 13 residues.

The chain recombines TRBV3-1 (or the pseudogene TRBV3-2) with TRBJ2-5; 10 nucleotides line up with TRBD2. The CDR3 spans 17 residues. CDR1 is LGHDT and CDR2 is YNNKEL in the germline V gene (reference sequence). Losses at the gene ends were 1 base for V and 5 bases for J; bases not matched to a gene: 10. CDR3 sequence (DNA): TGTGCCAGCAGCCAAGGTTCGCTAGCGGGGGTCCGGGAGACCCAGTACTTC. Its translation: CASSQGSLAGVRETQYF.

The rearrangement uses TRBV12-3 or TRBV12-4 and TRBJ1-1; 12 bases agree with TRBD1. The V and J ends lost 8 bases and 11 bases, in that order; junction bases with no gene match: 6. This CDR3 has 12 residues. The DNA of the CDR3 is TGTGCCAGCGGGACAGGGGGCTTCTGGGCTTTCTTT. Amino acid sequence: CASGTGGFWAFF.

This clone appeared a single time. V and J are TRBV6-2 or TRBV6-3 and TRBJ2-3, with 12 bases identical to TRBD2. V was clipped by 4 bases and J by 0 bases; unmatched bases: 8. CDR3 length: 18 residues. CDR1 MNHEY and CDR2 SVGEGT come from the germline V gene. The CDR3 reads CASSSQRTSGASTDTQYF. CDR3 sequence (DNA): TGTGCCAGCAGTTCGCAAAGGACTAGCGGGGCTAGCACAGATACGCAGTATTTT.

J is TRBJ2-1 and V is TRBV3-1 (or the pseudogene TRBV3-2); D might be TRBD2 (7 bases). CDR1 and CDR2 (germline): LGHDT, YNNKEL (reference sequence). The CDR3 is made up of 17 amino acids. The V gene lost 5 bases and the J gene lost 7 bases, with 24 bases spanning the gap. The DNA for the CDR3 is TGTGCCAGCAGCTATCGGGCCTTAGCAAGGGGGGGTAATGAGCAGTTCTTC. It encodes CASSYRALARGGNEQFF.

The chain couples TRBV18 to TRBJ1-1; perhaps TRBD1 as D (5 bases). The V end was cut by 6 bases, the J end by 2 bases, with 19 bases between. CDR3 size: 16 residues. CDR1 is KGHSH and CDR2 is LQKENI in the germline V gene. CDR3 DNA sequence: TGTGCCAGCTCGGGGGGTGTTGTAAGAATAAACACTGAAGCTTTCTTT. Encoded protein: CASSGGVVRINTEAFF.

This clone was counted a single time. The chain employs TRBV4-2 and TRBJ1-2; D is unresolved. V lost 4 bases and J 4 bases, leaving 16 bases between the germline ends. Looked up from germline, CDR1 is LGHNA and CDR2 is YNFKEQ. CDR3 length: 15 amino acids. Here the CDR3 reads CASSPALGRLYGYTF. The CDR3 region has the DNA TGTGCCAGCAGCCCGGCCTTGGGCAGGCTCTATGGCTACACCTTC.